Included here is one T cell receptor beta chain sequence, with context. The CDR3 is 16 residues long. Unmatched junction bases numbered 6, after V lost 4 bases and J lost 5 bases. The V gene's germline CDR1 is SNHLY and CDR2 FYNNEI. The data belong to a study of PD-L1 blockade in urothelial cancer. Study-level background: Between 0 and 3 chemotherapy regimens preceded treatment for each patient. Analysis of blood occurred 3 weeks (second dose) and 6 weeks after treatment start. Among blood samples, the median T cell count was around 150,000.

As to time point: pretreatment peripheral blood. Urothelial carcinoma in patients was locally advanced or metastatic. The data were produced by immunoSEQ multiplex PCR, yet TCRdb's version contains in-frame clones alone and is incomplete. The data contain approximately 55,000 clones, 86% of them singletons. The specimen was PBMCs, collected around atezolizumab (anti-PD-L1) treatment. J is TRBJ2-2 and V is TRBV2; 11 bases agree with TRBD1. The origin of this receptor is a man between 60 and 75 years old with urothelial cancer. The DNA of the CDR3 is TGTGCCAGCAGTGTCCCGGGACAGGGGGGGACCGGGGAGCTGTTTTTT. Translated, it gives CASSVPGQGGTGELFF.